These 21 T cell receptor beta chains were sequenced from one sample in a study of blood T cell repertoires in COVID-19. Sequencing was performed with immunoSEQ multiplex PCR; in TCRdb, only in-frame clones are kept and a portion is missing. The data show 150,000 to 200,000 clones, approximately 92% seen once. Sequencing used peripheral blood. The receptors were gathered from a woman in her forties or fifties with acute or convalescent COVID-19.

The gene calls are TRBV2 and TRBJ2-7; D gene unclear. The germline CDR1 and CDR2 sequences are SNHLY and FYNNEI. The CDR3 has 13 amino acids. The V gene lost 4 bases and the J gene lost 1 base, with 8 bases spanning the gap. CDR3 protein: CASSAGPSYEQYF. The CDR3 coding sequence is TGTGCCAGCAGTGCAGGCCCTTCCTACGAGCAGTACTTC.

The chain is built from TRBV3-1 (or the pseudogene TRBV3-2) and TRBJ2-1; 9 bases line up with TRBD1. This CDR3 has 15 amino acids. Germline V gene lookup returns CDR1 LGHDT and CDR2 YNNKEL (reference sequence). With 3 bases clipped from V and 3 bases from J, the junction kept 3 bases outside the gene matches. In nucleotides, the CDR3 is TGTGCCAGCAGCCAGGGGACAGGGAGCTACAATGAGCAGTTCTTC. This translates into CASSQGTGSYNEQFF.

The rearrangement uses TRBV6-5 and TRBJ1-2, with D tentatively TRBD1 (6 bases). The CDR3 totals 14 residues. Trimming removed 8 bases from V and 6 bases from J, with 19 bases in between. Germline V gene sequence: CDR1 MNHEY, CDR2 SVGAGI. The CDR3 here is CASERGGSSDGYTF. The CDR3 nucleotides read TGTGCCAGCGAGAGGGGGGGGTCCTCGGATGGCTACACCTTC.

V usage is TRBV23-1 and J usage is TRBJ2-3, with 11 bases lining up with TRBD2. TRBV23-1 is an ORF; its function is uncertain. With 6 bases clipped from V and 0 bases from J, the junction kept 5 bases outside the gene matches. The CDR3 spans 16 residues. The CDR3 sequence: CASRPLAGASTDTQYF. CDR3 sequence (DNA): TGCGCCAGCAGACCACTAGCGGGGGCTAGCACAGATACGCAGTATTTT.

This clone has just one count. This chain connects TRBV6-6 to TRBJ1-1; 7 bases agree with TRBD1. Germline V gene data show CDR1 as MNHNY and CDR2 as SVGAGI (reference sequence). V shed 5 bases and J 7 bases; nucleotides not matched to a gene: 10. The CDR3 has 14 amino acids. This CDR3 reads CASSNLDRSNEAFF. The CDR3 DNA follows: TGTGCCAGCAGTAACCTGGACAGGTCTAATGAAGCTTTCTTT.

The J gene is TRBJ2-7, the V gene TRBV24-1; D might be TRBD1 (5 bases). Trimming took off 0 bases at V and 5 bases at J, with 13 bases between the two ends. Germline CDR1 KGHDR, CDR2 SFDVKD. This CDR3 has 15 amino acids. The CDR3 sequence: CATSDLQKGRDEQYF. The CDR3 bases are TGTGCCACCAGTGATTTGCAGAAGGGGCGCGACGAGCAGTACTTC.

The CDR3 sequence is CASSTRQGRTNYGYTF. The CDR3, as DNA: TGTGCCAGTAGTACACGACAGGGAAGGACTAACTATGGCTACACCTTC. This chain joins TRBV19 and TRBJ1-2; 7 bases map to TRBD1. There are 16 residues in the CDR3. The V gene's germline CDR1 is LNHDA and CDR2 SQIVND (reference sequence). V was pared by 4 bases and J by 0 bases, with 8 bases of the junction left unmatched. Together with reference TRBV19 and TRBJ1-2, the CDR3 gives the full variable domain: DGGITQSPKYLFRKEGQNVTLSCEQNLNHDAMYWYRQDPGQGLRLIYYSQIVNDFQKGDIAEGYSVSREKKESFPLTVTSAQKNPTAFYLCASSTRQGRTNYGYTFGSGTRLTVV.

This clone came up a few times. V usage is TRBV4-1 and J usage is TRBJ2-1; 8 bases fit TRBD2. Trimming at V came to 0 bases and at J to 3 bases, leaving 4 bases not matched to a gene. The CDR3 is 16 amino acids. The germline gives CDR1 MGHRA, CDR2 YSYEKL. The CDR3 DNA reads TGCGCCAGCAGCCAAGAAGGCGGGGGGATCTACAATGAGCAGTTCTTC. As protein: CASSQEGGGIYNEQFF.

The V call is TRBV27, the J call TRBJ2-1, with 8 bases aligning to TRBD2. V lost 5 bases to trimming and J lost 13 bases; unmatched junction nucleotides: 10. The CDR3 is 13 residues long. Germline assignment: CDR1 MNHEY and CDR2 SMNVEV (reference sequence). CDR3 nucleotide sequence: TGTGCCAGCAGTCCGAAAAGCGGGAGTCATCAGTTCTTC. This encodes CASSPKSGSHQFF.

V and J are TRBV4-1 and TRBJ1-2; D gene unclear. Trimming left V 0 bases short and J 8 bases short, with 4 bases between. The CDR3 runs 11 residues. The germline V gene encodes CDR1 MGHRA and CDR2 YSYEKL. CDR3 sequence (DNA): TGCGCCAGCAGCCAAGATTCGGGCTACACCTTC. Residues: CASSQDSGYTF.

The CDR3 bases are TGTGCCAGCAGCTTAGGGACAGGTGGGGGTTACGAGCAGTACTTC. It yields the protein CASSLGTGGGYEQYF. This sequence joins TRBV7-9 and TRBJ2-7; 7 bases fit TRBD1. Looked up from germline, CDR1 is SEHNR and CDR2 is FQNEAQ (reference sequence). J gave up 4 bases and V 1 base, and 7 bases lay outside the gene matches. The CDR3 extends over 15 amino acids.

The genes are TRBV6-5 and TRBJ1-2; no clear D gene. V dropped 4 bases and J dropped 4 bases, with 7 bases sitting between them. The germline CDR1 and CDR2 sequences are MNHEY and SVGAGI. The CDR3 has 12 amino acids. The CDR3 sequence: CASSSGIYGYTF. The DNA for the CDR3 is TGTGCCAGCAGTTCAGGCATCTATGGCTACACCTTC.

The table lists this clone with a count of one. V is TRBV7-3 and J is TRBJ2-1; TRBD1 might be the D (6 bases). Per the germline V gene, CDR1 is SGHTA and CDR2 is FQGTGA. CDR3 length equals 15 residues. V was clipped by 1 base and J by 5 bases, with 12 bases between them. This CDR3 reads CASSLNDYRDNEQFF. The CDR3 DNA is TGTGCCAGCAGCTTAAACGATTACAGGGACAATGAGCAGTTCTTC.

This chain links TRBV25-1 with TRBJ2-7, with 7 bases aligning to TRBD2. Per germline, CDR1 MGHDK and CDR2 SYGVNS. V was pared by 4 bases and J by 4 bases, with 7 bases of the junction left unmatched. This CDR3 has 14 amino acids. The CDR3 DNA sequence: TGTGCCAGCAGTGGCGGACTAGGGCATTACGAGCAGTACTTC. This codes for CASSGGLGHYEQYF.

The genes are TRBV30 and TRBJ2-2; D remains ambiguous. CDR3 length equals 16 residues. The V end was cut by 1 base, the J end by 1 base, with 13 bases between. Per germline, CDR1 GTSNPN and CDR2 SVGIG (reference sequence). For the CDR3, the DNA is TGTGCCTGGAGTGGTGGAGTTAATTTGAACACCGGGGAGCTGTTTTTT. This sequence encodes CAWSGGVNLNTGELFF. The complete variable domain, with remaining parts taken from reference TRBV30 and TRBJ2-2, reads SQTIHQWPATLVQPVGSPLSLECTVEGTSNPNLYWYRQAAGRGLQLLFYSVGIGQISSEVPQNLSASRPQDRQFILSSKKLLLSDSGFYLCAWSGGVNLNTGELFFGEGSRLTVL.

This rearrangement joins TRBV3-1 (or the pseudogene TRBV3-2) to TRBJ2-3, with TRBD2 matching 11 bases. J lost 7 bases, V lost 0 bases, and 6 bases had no gene match. Germline V gene sequence: CDR1 LGHDT, CDR2 YNNKEL (reference sequence). The length of the CDR3 is 16 residues. The chain's CDR3 is CASSQDRTSGPYTQYF. The DNA of the CDR3 is TGTGCCAGCAGCCAAGATCGGACTAGCGGGCCTTATACGCAGTATTTT.

This chain links TRBV20-1 with TRBJ1-2, with D unresolved. The length of the CDR3 is 11 residues. The germline gives CDR1 DFQATT, CDR2 SNEGSKA (reference sequence). Trimming took off 7 bases at V and 6 bases at J, with 12 bases between the two ends. CDR3 in amino acids: CSGAGDHGYTF. The CDR3 nucleotides are TGCAGTGGTGCGGGAGATCATGGCTACACCTTC.

V usage is TRBV20-1 and J usage is TRBJ1-2, with D possibly being TRBD1 (6 bases). Per the germline V gene, CDR1 is DFQATT and CDR2 is SNEGSKA (reference sequence). The CDR3 has 10 amino acids. V was pared by 5 bases and J by 8 bases, with 9 bases between. This CDR3 is CSAYDRGYTF. The CDR3 region has the DNA TGCAGTGCTTATGACAGGGGCTACACCTTC.

This clone has a single count. V gene TRBV2 combines with J gene TRBJ2-7, with no clear D. The germline V and J ends were trimmed by 6 bases and 6 bases, with 15 bases remaining between them. Per the germline V gene, CDR1 is SNHLY and CDR2 is FYNNEI. The CDR3 has 13 amino acids. As DNA, the CDR3 is TGTGCCAGCAGGCGCAGTAGCTCCCGCGAGCAGTACTTC. Amino acid sequence: CASRRSSSREQYF.

The chain is built from TRBV28 and TRBJ2-5, with 7 bases fitting TRBD1. V shed 7 bases and J 2 bases; nucleotides not matched to a gene: 7. CDR3 size: 14 residues. Germline V gene lookup returns CDR1 MDHEN and CDR2 SYDVKM. The CDR3 nucleotides are TGTGCCAGCAAAGCAGGGGGAGAACAAGAGACCCAGTACTTC. Translated, it gives CASKAGGEQETQYF.

This clone was seen a handful of times. V usage is TRBV12-3 or TRBV12-4 and J usage is TRBJ1-6; 7 nucleotides align to TRBD1. After removal of 6 bases from V and 10 bases from J, the junction contained 6 bases not matched to a gene. The CDR3 loop spans 13 amino acids. The CDR3 bases are TGTGCCAGCAGCCGGACAGGCAGGTCACCCCTCCACTTT. Translated, it gives CASSRTGRSPLHF.